Below are 10 T cell receptor beta chains sequenced from a single sample in a study of CXCR3-negative and CXCR3-positive naive CD8 T cells. cDNA libraries for TRB were generated by 5' RACE incorporating UMI labels. From the 5' RACE reads, TCRdb lists one entry per CDR3 protein and no DNA. The sample holds under 85,000 distinct CDR3 sequences. Study observations and caveats: Naive cells with CXCR3 showed TRB CDR3s that were more hydrophobic than those in CXCR3-negative naive cells.

What these receptors recognize is not known. The sequenced sample consisted of naive CXCR3+ CD8+ T cells from blood. Subset here: CD45RO-CCR7+CD27+CD95- naive CD8+ T cells expressing CXCR3 (TNR3+). The source is a human donor in good health. Some clones in this sample may be carry-over from other donors' samples.

This rearrangement joins TRBV12-3 or TRBV12-4 to TRBJ2-3; TCRdb's assignment of TRBD2 cannot be checked, as there is no DNA. This CDR3 spans 18 amino acids. This CDR3 is CASRPPGLAGRLRDTQYF.

The rearrangement links TRBV6-2 or TRBV6-3 to TRBJ1-6; the TRBD1 assignment by TCRdb is unverifiable without DNA. Germline V lookup: CDR1 MNHEY, CDR2 SVGEGT. This CDR3 region has 16 residues. The CDR3 is CASSYPPGTGVTPLHF.

The chain couples TRBV5-6 to TRBJ2-7. The CDR3 runs to 13 residues. Germline CDR1 is SGHDT and CDR2 is YYEEEE. The CDR3 loop is CASSFDETYEQYF.

The chain combines TRBV20-1 with TRBJ2-7; TCRdb gives TRBD1 as the D gene, but with no DNA this cannot be confirmed. The CDR3 runs to 15 residues. Germline loops: CDR1 DFQATT, CDR2 SNEGSKA (reference sequence). The CDR3 loop reads CSARAGSLSDNEQYF.

CDR3 loop: CSASGPPAATTDTQYF. The chain has TRBV20-1 and TRBJ2-3; as DNA is missing, the TRBD1 call by TCRdb cannot be tested. The CDR3 consists of 16 residues. Germline CDR1 is DFQATT and CDR2 is SNEGSKA (reference sequence).

The chain links TRBV7-6 to TRBJ2-7; the TCRdb D gene call, TRBD2, has no DNA to confirm it. The CDR3 spans 14 residues. CDR1 and CDR2 (germline): SGHVS, FNYEAQ. The CDR3 loop is CASSPEGGTYEQYF.

V usage is TRBV5-1 and J usage is TRBJ2-3; there is no DNA to check the TCRdb D call of TRBD2. Germline V gives CDR1 SGHRS, CDR2 YFSETQ. This CDR3 contains 17 residues. CDR3 region: CASSLTRSGGPTDTQYF. Complete variable domain (other parts from reference TRBV5-1 and TRBJ2-3): KAGVTQTPRYLIKTRGQQVTLSCSPISGHRSVSWYQQTPGQGLQFLFEYFSETQRNKGNFPGRFSGRQFSNSRSEMNVSTLELGDSALYLCASSLTRSGGPTDTQYFGPGTRLTVL.

The chain is built from TRBV6-6 and TRBJ2-4. Germline lookup yields CDR1 MNHNY and CDR2 SVGAGI (reference sequence). The CDR3 loop spans 13 amino acids. The CDR3 region is CASSPQTKNIQYF.

The chain is built from TRBV9 and TRBJ2-2. Looked up from germline, CDR1 is SGDLS and CDR2 is YYNGEE. This CDR3 spans 14 amino acids. CDR3: CASSPFRNTGELFF. The full variable domain, in which reference TRBV9 and TRBJ2-2 provide the parts outside the CDR3, is DSGVTQTPKHLITATGQRVTLRCSPRSGDLSVYWYQQSLDQGLQFLIQYYNGEERAKGNILERFSAQQFPDLHSELNLSSLELGDSALYFCASSPFRNTGELFFGEGSRLTVL.

The chain carries TRBV7-2 and TRBJ2-3; TCRdb's D call of TRBD1 is untestable without DNA. The CDR3 loop spans 17 amino acids. Germline V gene lookup returns CDR1 SGHTA and CDR2 FQGNSA. This CDR3 reads CASSLAIAGPSTDTQYF.